One sample yielded the 19 T cell receptor beta chains listed below, sequenced in a study of naive and memory T cell subsets. The study, taken as a whole, reports: Naive repertoires, especially CD8, held a few larger clonotypes, possibly memory cells re-expressing CD45RA.

Antigen specificity for these receptors is unknown. Two oligonucleotides, mixed equimolar, formed the beta constant-region primer covering TRBC1 and TRBC2. The ligated cDNA underwent four PCR rounds using SP2 and nested alpha and beta constant-region primers. TCRdb called the UMI-ligation and nested PCR reads again in MiXCR, with one record for every CDR3 protein. The sample lists about 150,000 distinct CDR3 sequences, approximately 24% occurring once. Sequencing was carried out using naive CD4+ T cells from blood. These receptors all come from a human donor in good health.

CDR3 loop: CSVGMVAGETQYF. The DNA for the CDR3 is TGCAGCGTTGGGATGGTGGCGGGGGAGACCCAGTACTTC. This chain joins TRBV29-1 and TRBJ2-5; D might be TRBD2 (6 bases). With 4 bases removed from V and 5 bases from J, the gap between germline ends came to 14 bases. The V gene's germline CDR1 is SQVTM and CDR2 ANQGSEA. The CDR3 is 13 residues long.

This rearrangement joins TRBV7-2 to TRBJ1-2; possible D gene TRBD1, 5 bases. The CDR3 has 14 residues. V dropped 1 base and J dropped 5 bases, with 11 bases sitting between them. Per the germline V gene, CDR1 is SGHTA and CDR2 is FQGNSA. In DNA, the CDR3 is TGTGCCAGCAGCTTAGGTTGGGGCCAATATGGCTACACCTTC. Translation gives CASSLGWGQYGYTF.

CDR3 nucleotides: TGTGCCAGCAGCCCGAGGGGAACCGGTGAAGCTTTCTTT. The encoded protein is CASSPRGTGEAFF. The chain uses TRBV6-6 and TRBJ1-1, with a weak D call TRBD1 (5 bases). The ends were cut back, 6 bases at V and 7 bases at J, with 15 bases in the middle. Germline CDR1 and CDR2: MNHNY and SVGAGI (reference sequence). The CDR3 is made up of 13 amino acids.

This clonotype was detected once. The rearrangement uses TRBV20-1 and TRBJ2-1, with D uncertain. CDR3 length: 11 amino acids. V shed 8 bases and J shed 10 bases, with 15 bases lying between them. Germline CDR1 DFQATT, CDR2 SNEGSKA (reference sequence). The CDR3 sequence: CSSQGPIEQFF. The CDR3 DNA is TGCAGTTCTCAAGGCCCGATAGAGCAGTTCTTC.

This rearrangement joins TRBV5-1 to TRBJ2-2; no firm D call. Germline V gives CDR1 SGHRS, CDR2 YFSETQ. The CDR3 has 16 amino acids. The ends were cut back, 4 bases at V and 5 bases at J, with 18 bases in the middle. CDR3 DNA: TGCGCCAGCAGCCCCCGTGGGGTTCCCACGACCGGGGAGCTGTTTTTT. Encoded protein: CASSPRGVPTTGELFF.

This clonotype was seen a handful of times. This rearrangement joins TRBV4-3 to TRBJ2-1; 14 nucleotides match TRBD2. Germline-derived CDR1 and CDR2 are LGHNA and YSLEER. Trimming cost V 3 bases and J 10 bases; bases outside gene matches: 8. This CDR3 contains 16 residues. CDR3 nucleotide sequence: TGCGCCAGCAGCCACCTAGGACTAGCGGGAGGCCGCGAGCAGTTCTTC. Protein product: CASSHLGLAGGREQFF.

This chain uses TRBV7-6 with TRBJ2-7; D is unresolved. The CDR3 contains 17 residues. Trimming shortened V by 0 bases and J by 5 bases, and 20 bases separated the two germline ends. Germline V lookup: CDR1 SGHVS, CDR2 FNYEAQ. The CDR3, as DNA: TGTGCCAGCAGCTTAGCCCCTCCGGGCCAAGTGAAAAACGAGCAGTACTTC. This encodes CASSLAPPGQVKNEQYF.

This clonotype showed up just a few times. One end of the junction is discordant with germline, which a read error may explain. The J gene is TRBJ2-1, the V gene TRBV28; 10 bases are shared with TRBD2. The germline gives CDR1 MDHEN, CDR2 SYDVKM. The CDR3 is made up of 12 amino acids. CDR3 in amino acids: CASSPGLARVNF. Here the CDR3 DNA reads TGTGCCAGCAGCCCGGGACTAGCGAGAGTGAACTTC.

J is TRBJ1-1 and V is TRBV5-1; the D gene is possibly TRBD1 (6 bases). The germline gives CDR1 SGHRS, CDR2 YFSETQ. Between the trimmed V and J ends, which lost 4 bases and 0 bases, there was a span of 19 bases. The CDR3 is 17 residues long. For the CDR3, the DNA is TGCGCCAGCAGCCCACCCCAGGGGTTGGGTATGAACACTGAAGCTTTCTTT. Its translation is CASSPPQGLGMNTEAFF.

This clonotype was seen repeatedly, ten times or more. V gene TRBV10-3 combines with J gene TRBJ2-7; possibly TRBD2 for D (5 bases). V was cut by 6 bases and J by 3 bases, with 15 bases left in between. CDR3 size: 14 residues. CDR1 is ENHRY and CDR2 is SYGVKD in the germline V gene. DNA for the CDR3: TGTGCCATCAGGGGGAGTGGTGGGCTCTACGAGCAGTACTTC. The encoded protein is CAIRGSGGLYEQYF.

This clonotype showed up many times. The chain is built from TRBV12-3 or TRBV12-4 and TRBJ1-5; weak D call: TRBD1 (6 bases). The CDR3 extends over 14 amino acids. V gave up 7 bases and J gave up 6 bases, with 16 bases separating them. The CDR3 loop reads CASTTDRGSQPQHF. The CDR3 nucleotides are TGTGCCAGCACTACGGACAGAGGGAGTCAGCCCCAGCATTTT.

This chain connects TRBV12-3 or TRBV12-4 to TRBJ2-1; D call uncertain. The CDR3 spans 11 residues. V lost 3 bases and J 9 bases, leaving 6 bases between the germline ends. This chain's CDR3 is CASSFVREQFF. The DNA of the CDR3 is TGTGCCAGCAGTTTTGTCCGTGAGCAGTTCTTC.

This clonotype was recorded many times. V is TRBV4-1 and J is TRBJ2-3; D is ambiguous. CDR3 size: 15 residues. V lost 0 bases to trimming and J lost 4 bases, with 11 bases between them. Germline lookup yields CDR1 MGHRA and CDR2 YSYEKL. CDR3 in DNA: TGCGCCAGCAGCCAAGATGAACGTTATTCAGATACGCAGTATTTT. Protein product: CASSQDERYSDTQYF.

Ten or more counts support this clonotype. The rearrangement links TRBV29-1 to TRBJ2-5; TRBD1 is a possible D gene (5 bases). Germline V gene data show CDR1 as SQVTM and CDR2 as ANQGSEA. V lost 5 bases to trimming and J lost 0 bases, with 10 bases between them. CDR3 length: 13 residues. This chain's CDR3 is CSVRGLYQETQYF. The CDR3 region has the DNA TGCAGCGTTAGGGGCTTGTACCAAGAGACCCAGTACTTC.

The V call is TRBV15, the J call TRBJ2-7, with 8 bases lining up with TRBD1. Germline V gene sequence: CDR1 LNHNV, CDR2 YYDKDF (reference sequence). CDR3 length: 16 residues. V lost 0 bases, J lost 0 bases, and 4 bases stayed unmatched. The CDR3 sequence: CATSRDSGGFSYEQYF. DNA of the CDR3: TGTGCCACCAGCAGAGATTCAGGGGGCTTCTCCTACGAGCAGTACTTC.

The sample holds a few counts of this clonotype. The chain combines TRBV3-1 with TRBJ2-1, with TRBD2 matching 7 bases. Germline CDR1 and CDR2: LGHDT and YNNKEL (reference sequence). The CDR3 is made up of 13 amino acids. Unmatched junction bases numbered 3, after V lost 8 bases and J lost 2 bases. CDR3 in DNA: TGTGCCAGCGGGACTACACCCTACAATGAGCAGTTCTTC. Translation: CASGTTPYNEQFF.

This clonotype was seen more than once but under ten times. The J gene is TRBJ2-1, the V gene TRBV10-2; 7 positions agree with TRBD2. The V gene's germline CDR1 is WSHSY and CDR2 SAAADI. The J segment lost 7 bases and the V segment lost 2 bases, leaving 5 bases of the junction unmatched. The CDR3 is made up of 14 amino acids. The CDR3 sequence: CASSEERRGNEQFF. The CDR3 nucleotides read TGCGCCAGCAGTGAGGAGCGGCGGGGGAATGAGCAGTTCTTC.

The J gene is TRBJ1-2, the V gene TRBV12-3 or TRBV12-4; TRBD1 is a possible D gene (5 bases). The V and J ends lost 1 base and 5 bases respectively, with 11 bases between them. The CDR3 covers 14 residues. The chain's CDR3 is CASSLGGPRYGYTF. DNA of the CDR3: TGTGCCAGCAGTTTAGGGGGACCGCGATATGGCTACACCTTC.

The J gene is TRBJ2-3, the V gene TRBV28; 8 nucleotides match TRBD2. The CDR3 is made up of 15 amino acids. From germline, CDR1 is MDHEN and CDR2 SYDVKM. The junction had 9 bases not matched to a gene; V was cut back by 6 bases and J by 4 bases. CDR3 residues: CASSQSGSSADTQYF. Written as DNA, the CDR3 is TGTGCCAGCAGCCAAAGCGGGAGTAGCGCAGATACGCAGTATTTT.